This T cell receptor beta chain was documented in a study of T cells in Graves' hyperthyroidism and ophthalmopathy. Fresh 10 ml peripheral blood yielded PBMCs. Overall study findings and caveats: The authors' 13 V-J model separated ophthalmopathy from stable hyperthyroidism. In the blood, most expanded thyroid clonotypes above 0.001 appeared as well.

The V and J ends lost 2 bases and 3 bases, in that order; junction bases with no gene match: 2. The CDR3 length is 14 residues. Germline V CDR1 and CDR2: MNHEY, SVGAGI. About this clonotype: The target antigen is unknown. It may be a read error: a sequence one base away is much more abundant.

Amplification of TCR beta CDR3 regions used RNA as the template. RT-PCR in the first round (using the HTBI primer set) targeted the TCR CDR3. One entry per CDR3 protein, called by TCRdb with MiXCR from the multiplex PCR reads. The sample lists over 700,000 distinct CDR3 sequences; under 45% were seen once. The V gene is TRBV6-5, the J gene TRBJ2-7; 9 nucleotides match TRBD1. The sample comprised blood. The receptor was derived from a woman in her forties with Graves' hyperthyroidism. CDR3 protein: CASSYGDRDYEQYF. The DNA for the CDR3 is TGTGCCAGCAGTTACGGGGACAGGGACTACGAGCAGTACTTC.